The rows below give T cell receptor beta chains drawn from one sample of a study of T-cell reconstitution after alpha-beta-depleted transplantation in children. A single record per CDR3 protein comes from TCRdb applying MiXCR to the PCR reads. The repertoire holds hundreds of thousands of distinct CDR3 sequences, with roughly 16% as singletons. This specimen consisted of PBMCs, mostly from graft donor cells, obtained 360 days after TCRalphabeta/CD19-depleted stem cell transplant. The receptors come from a male patient between 2 and 9 years old who had a stem cell transplant for acute lymphoblastic leukemia, so the T cells may come from the graft donor. Each CDR3 is given with its conserved first and last residue. A D gene is named only where the DNA matches it firmly. Size tells how often a clone was seen (once, few, many) or the class of an expanded clone, and some rows leave it out.

j_call d_call clone_size v_call cdr3_aa cdr3_nt
TRBJ2-2 - few TRBV4-2 CASSQETPHNTGELFF TGTGCCAGCAGCCAAGAAACCCCGCATAACACCGGGGAGCTGTTTTTT
TRBJ2-3 - few TRBV12-3/TRBV12-4 CASSPDDTDTQYF TGTGCCAGCAGCCCGGACGACACAGATACGCAGTATTTT
TRBJ2-5 TRBD2 few TRBV9 CASSGLAGVAETQYF TGTGCCAGCAGCGGACTAGCGGGAGTTGCAGAGACCCAGTACTTC
TRBJ2-7 TRBD2 - TRBV28 CASSFAGGSLYEQYF TGTGCCAGCAGTTTTGCGGGAGGGTCTCTCTACGAGCAGTACTTC
TRBJ2-7 TRBD1 few TRBV28 CASSSLPGTGEDEQYF TGTGCCAGCAGCTCCCTTCCCGGGACAGGGGAAGACGAGCAGTACTTC
TRBJ2-1 - - TRBV29-1 CSGSTGNEQFF TGCAGCGGGTCCACAGGGAATGAGCAGTTCTTC
TRBJ2-1 TRBD2 - TRBV5-6 CASSFLAGYNEQFF TGTGCCAGCAGCTTCCTAGCGGGCTACAATGAGCAGTTCTTC
TRBJ2-7 - - TRBV27 CASSFDRMSYEQYF TGTGCCAGCAGTTTTGACAGGATGTCCTACGAGCAGTACTTC
TRBJ1-2 - - TRBV29-1 CSGFGGFDYTF TGCAGCGGCTTCGGGGGTTTTGACTACACCTTC
TRBJ2-1 - few TRBV14 CASSQDRASTYDNEHFF TGTGCCAGCAGCCAAGATCGGGCTTCAACCTATGACAATGAGCATTTCTTC
TRBJ2-1 - - TRBV19 CASSFASYNEQFF TGTGCCAGTAGCTTCGCCTCCTACAATGAGCAGTTCTTC
TRBJ2-5 TRBD1 few TRBV3-1 CASSRTGQETQYF TGTGCCAGCAGCCGGACAGGGCAAGAGACCCAGTACTTC
TRBJ2-1 - many TRBV5-1 CASSLSSIIINEQFF TGCGCCAGCAGCTTGTCTAGCATTATAATAAATGAGCAGTTCTTC
TRBJ2-6 TRBD1 - TRBV14 CASSIRTGRAGANVLTF TGTGCCAGCAGCATCCGGACAGGCCGAGCTGGGGCCAACGTCCTGACTTTC
TRBJ2-3 - - TRBV7-3 CASSSGFGTDTQYF TGTGCCAGCAGTTCAGGGTTCGGCACAGATACGCAGTATTTT
TRBJ2-7 - few TRBV4-2 CASSQGFFGQGGTYEQYF TGTGCCAGCAGCCAAGGGTTCTTCGGGCAGGGGGGCACCTACGAGCAGTACTTC
TRBJ2-3 TRBD2 few TRBV10-3 CAISESLRNSGRVTDTQYF TGTGCCATCAGTGAGTCGTTGAGGAATAGCGGGAGGGTCACAGATACGCAGTATTTT
TRBJ2-1 - - TRBV3-1 CASSQGGVNEQFF TGTGCCAGCAGCCAAGGGGGGGTCAATGAGCAGTTCTTC
TRBJ2-4 - few TRBV20-1 CSARRGAKNIQYF TGCAGTGCTAGACGGGGAGCCAAAAACATTCAGTACTTC
TRBJ2-1 - many TRBV5-1 CASRTGWGNEQFF TGCGCCAGCAGAACCGGGTGGGGCAATGAGCAGTTCTTC
TRBJ2-1 - - TRBV9 CASSVAGTLNEQFF TGTGCCAGCAGCGTAGCCGGGACACTGAATGAGCAGTTCTTC
TRBJ2-5 TRBD1 - TRBV15 CATSSLGQFQETQYF TGTGCCACCAGCAGCCTGGGACAGTTTCAAGAGACCCAGTACTTC
TRBJ1-1 - - TRBV29-1 CSAIPERQEEAFF TGCAGCGCCATACCGGAGCGACAGGAAGAAGCTTTCTTT
TRBJ2-7 - few TRBV4-1 CASSQDRMVQYF TGCGCCAGCAGCCAAGATAGAATGGTGCAGTACTTC
TRBJ2-1 TRBD2 many TRBV10-3 CAISELWGSGVEQFF TGTGCCATCAGTGAGCTTTGGGGGAGCGGGGTGGAGCAGTTCTTC
TRBJ2-1 - many TRBV7-9 CASSLPGGTHSYNEQFF TGTGCCAGCAGCTTACCAGGCGGGACTCATTCCTACAATGAGCAGTTCTTC
TRBJ1-1 TRBD1 few TRBV6-2/TRBV6-3 CASSKPTGGNTEAFF TGTGCCAGCTCGAAACCGACAGGGGGCAACACTGAAGCTTTCTTT
TRBJ2-1 TRBD2 - TRBV23-1 CASSQQTSDSYNEQFF TGCGCCAGCAGTCAGCAAACTAGCGACTCCTACAATGAGCAGTTCTTC
TRBJ2-7 - few TRBV20-1 CSARVTSSLYEQYF TGCAGTGCTAGAGTGACTAGTTCCCTCTACGAGCAGTACTTC
TRBJ2-2 - few TRBV19 CATAGFTGELFF TGTGCCACTGCAGGGTTCACCGGGGAGCTGTTTTTT
TRBJ2-7 - - TRBV12-5 CASGFGTLPGYEQYF TGTGCTAGTGGTTTTGGTACACTCCCGGGCTACGAGCAGTACTTC
TRBJ2-1 TRBD2 - TRBV4-1 CASSQGLTSESYNEQFF TGCGCCAGCAGCCAAGGGTTGACTAGCGAGTCCTACAATGAGCAGTTCTTC
TRBJ2-1 - - TRBV4-2 CASSQTSGVYNEQFF TGTGCCAGCAGCCAAACGTCGGGGGTCTACAATGAGCAGTTCTTC
TRBJ2-7 TRBD2 few TRBV20-1 CSATTSGSYEQYF TGCAGTGCGACGACTAGCGGGAGCTACGAGCAGTACTTC
TRBJ1-5 - few TRBV5-1 CASSLGLQGQPQHF TGCGCCAGCAGCTTGGGACTTCAGGGCCAGCCCCAGCATTTT
TRBJ2-5 - many TRBV10-3 CAIGSRMGETQYF TGTGCCATCGGATCCAGAATGGGAGAGACCCAGTACTTC
TRBJ2-2 - - TRBV6-2/TRBV6-3 CASTAARQNTGELFF TGTGCCAGTACGGCAGCTCGGCAGAACACCGGGGAGCTGTTTTTT
TRBJ1-4 - - TRBV4-3 CASSQDPLRNEKLFF TGCGCCAGCAGCCAAGATCCCCTGCGAAATGAAAAACTGTTTTTT
TRBJ2-7 - few TRBV4-1 CASSPNQGNYEQYF TGCGCCAGCAGCCCGAACCAGGGAAACTACGAGCAGTACTTC
TRBJ2-1 TRBD2 - TRBV7-3 CASSLMASGGYNEQFF TGTGCCAGCAGCTTAATGGCTAGCGGAGGTTACAATGAGCAGTTCTTC
TRBJ1-1 - few TRBV7-2 CASIQTGTRNTEAFF TGTGCCAGCATCCAGACCGGGACGAGGAACACTGAAGCTTTCTTT
TRBJ1-2 TRBD1 few TRBV24-1 CATSDNRGDGYTF TGTGCCACCAGTGATAACAGGGGTGATGGCTACACCTTC
TRBJ2-4 - few TRBV28 CASSLFPRKGLAKNIQYF TGTGCCAGCAGTTTATTCCCTCGGAAGGGACTAGCCAAAAACATTCAGTACTTC
TRBJ1-1 - - TRBV28 CASSLTRLGNTEAFF TGTGCCAGCAGTCTAACGCGGTTGGGGAACACTGAAGCTTTCTTT
TRBJ2-4 - few TRBV6-2/TRBV6-3 CASTYRDIQYF TGTGCCAGCACATACCGGGACATTCAGTACTTC
TRBJ2-7 - - TRBV12-3/TRBV12-4 CASSLLGGGEQYF TGTGCCAGCAGTTTACTCGGAGGTGGCGAGCAGTACTTC